The 8 T cell receptor beta chains listed next were all sequenced from one sample in a study of blood T cell repertoires in COVID-19. Using immunoSEQ multiplex PCR, the repertoire was profiled, and TCRdb retains in-frame clones only, with some absent. In the table there are 210,000 or so clones, about 90% of which are singletons. Sequenced material: peripheral blood. These receptors were obtained from a middle-aged man with active or convalescent COVID-19.

This rearrangement joins TRBV5-1 to TRBJ1-2; 8 nucleotides line up with TRBD1. Germline V gives CDR1 SGHRS, CDR2 YFSETQ. The CDR3 runs 15 residues. The trim removed 0 bases at V and 4 bases at J, leaving 5 bases unmatched. This chain's CDR3 is CASSLDPGGRYGYTF. CDR3 DNA: TGCGCCAGCAGCTTGGACCCAGGGGGCCGCTATGGCTACACCTTC.

The genes are TRBV5-1 and TRBJ1-5, with 9 bases that match TRBD1. The CDR3 is made up of 15 amino acids. Germline-derived CDR1 and CDR2 are SGHRS and YFSETQ. With V trimmed by 0 bases and J by 7 bases, 5 bases remained unmatched. The CDR3 nucleotides read TGCGCCAGCAGCTTGGGGGGGACAGGGCGGCAGCCCCAGCATTTT. It is translated as CASSLGGTGRQPQHF.

The chain is built from TRBV12-5 and TRBJ2-2; D might be TRBD2 (5 bases). Trimming cost V 3 bases and J 4 bases, with 12 bases left between them. Germline-derived CDR1 and CDR2 are LGHNT and FRNRAP. The CDR3 is 15 residues long. CDR3 in amino acids: CASGFTGVGTGELFF. CDR3 nucleotide sequence: TGTGCTAGTGGTTTTACCGGGGTGGGCACCGGGGAGCTGTTTTTT.

V and J are TRBV11-2 and TRBJ1-3; 9 nucleotides align to TRBD1. The germline V gene has CDR1 SGHAT and CDR2 FQNNGV. V gave up 6 bases and J gave up 2 bases; unmatched junction bases: 5. This CDR3 has 15 amino acids. The CDR3 sequence: CASRPGTGTGNTIYF. Here the CDR3 DNA reads TGTGCCAGCAGACCCGGGACAGGGACTGGAAACACCATATATTTT.

This clone was detected once. This rearrangement joins TRBV2 to TRBJ2-2, with 10 bases identical to TRBD2. V shed 6 bases, J shed 11 bases, and the junction held 9 bases outside the gene matches. CDR3 length: 14 amino acids. Germline V gene sequence: CDR1 SNHLY, CDR2 FYNNEI. The CDR3 protein is CASRGLAVRRELFF. In DNA form, the CDR3 reads TGTGCCAGCAGAGGACTAGCGGTTCGTAGAGAGCTGTTTTTT.

J is TRBJ2-4 and V is TRBV12-3 or TRBV12-4, with D unclear. The CDR3 runs 12 residues. V was cut by 10 bases and J by 7 bases, with 14 bases left in between. CDR3 residues: CATRGLLNIQYF. In DNA form, the CDR3 reads TGTGCCACTCGAGGCCTGTTGAACATTCAGTACTTC.

To note about this clone: In the same sample, other DNA sequences code for this CDR3. This chain connects TRBV5-1 to TRBJ1-4; no clear D gene. Trimming took 2 bases from V and 0 from J, leaving 5 bases between them. CDR1 and CDR2 (germline): SGHRS, YFSETQ. CDR3 size: 14 residues. The CDR3 sequence: CASSFGATNEKLFF. CDR3 coding DNA: TGCGCCAGCAGCTTCGGAGCAACTAATGAAAAACTGTTTTTT.

This chain uses TRBV30 with TRBJ1-1; D is undetermined. The CDR3 runs 13 residues. Germline-derived CDR1 and CDR2 are GTSNPN and SVGIG (reference sequence). V was pared by 5 bases and J by 6 bases, with 16 bases between. This CDR3 is CAWCPGMGAEAFF. The DNA for the CDR3 is TGTGCCTGGTGCCCCGGGATGGGAGCTGAAGCTTTCTTT.